This TCR beta chain is from a study of blood T cell repertoires in COVID-19 (dated by TCRdb to about 2020). A note on the overall study: The collaborator samples originated in the United States, Italy and Spain and spanned the acute and convalescent phases of COVID-19. The samples were drawn from the first 160 participants of the ongoing ImmuneRACE study and from over a thousand subjects provided by 6 global collaborators. HLA class I and class II types, where available, came from metadata supplied by the sample provider rather than from assay-based typing. Subjects who had been exposed to COVID-19, were actively infected with it, or had recovered from it provided the deeply sampled blood TCRbeta repertoires that made up the dataset. The repertoires were released in a freely available public database intended as a resource for research on the immune response to SARS-CoV-2. Sample metadata almost always included a de-identified subject ID, COVID-19 status, age in years and sex. The material from the prospective study consisted of cDNA or gDNA derived from T cells, B-cell-depleted T cells, or PBMCs.

The collaborating institutions used their own protocols to collect whole blood in K2EDTA tubes. For TCRbeta analysis, collaborator samples were shipped as frozen whole blood, as isolated PBMCs, or as DNA extracted from either sample type. TCRbeta CDR3 regions were amplified from genomic DNA using the immunoSEQ Assay, a bias-controlled multiplex PCR. The published analysis was carried out like this. The number of nucleated cells in each sample was estimated from the amplification of reference gene primers within the assay. To quantify the absolute abundance of each unique TCRbeta CDR3 rearrangement, sequence reads were collapsed and filtered. For each sample, productive Simpson clonality was calculated by taking the square root of Simpson's diversity index across productive rearrangements. Sourced from immuneACCESS, this table was stored by TCRdb with only in-frame sequences that have V and J called. A share of the clones is absent; for the studies checked, an unresolved V gene accounts for under half, and the remainder has no known explanation. V and J calls and clone size are those listed in that table; D and trimming were worked out from the DNA. The sample table records 35,000 to 45,000 clones; 80% to 90% of these occur just once. Of the sample, 6.2% is held by the ten largest clones.

Findings and caveats that apply to the study as a whole: The amount of clinical and demographic metadata varied by source and participant and was provided uncurated.

This clone appeared a few times. Its antigen is not yet known. Base qualities are missing; no much larger clone stands one base away. CDR1 SGDLS and CDR2 YYNGEE are derived from the germline V gene. From the cysteine through the phenylalanine, the CDR3 covers 15 amino acids. Just the 45-base CDR3 DNA is kept, in frame starting at base 1. Relative to germline, V is missing 4 bases and J is missing 4 bases, with 7 bases of the junction outside any gene match. The chain couples TRBV9 to TRBJ1-4; the central 7 bases match TRBD1. The sample taken for sequencing was peripheral blood. This receptor was taken from a human donor in a cohort sampled during active COVID-19. The sequenced DNA is TGTGCCAGCAGCCTGCAGACAGGGTATAATGAAAAACTGTTTTTT. It encodes CASSLQTGYNEKLFF.